This T cell receptor beta chain comes out of a study of CD4 T cells in relation to SARS-CoV-2 and coronaviruses. As for the study in general: Shared crossreactive spike epitopes were mapped to their HLA restriction.

Notes on this clone: Its antigen is as yet unknown.

The unexposed donors gave CD4+ T cells in about 2011-2018, prior to COVID-19. Isolation of CD4+ T cells took place after around 11 days in culture. Cultures received half-medium IL-2 refreshes on days 3 and 7. The protocol was immunoSEQ multiplex PCR, while the TCRdb copy is restricted to in-frame clones and leaves out a portion. The sample carries some 14,000 clones, approximately 80% recorded once. There are 15 residues in the CDR3. V trimming: 2 bases; J trimming: 5 bases; junction bases outside the gene matches: 7. Germline V gene data show CDR1 as LGHNT and CDR2 as FRNRAP. This chain uses TRBV12-5 with TRBJ1-1; 8 nucleotides line up with TRBD1. This clonotype originated in a human donor in good health. Sequencing used CD4+ T cells from PBMCs, cultured in vitro. CDR3 sequence (DNA): TGTGCTAGTGGTTTGCCTCAGGGGGCGCGGACTGAAGCTTTCTTT. Amino acid sequence: CASGLPQGARTEAFF.